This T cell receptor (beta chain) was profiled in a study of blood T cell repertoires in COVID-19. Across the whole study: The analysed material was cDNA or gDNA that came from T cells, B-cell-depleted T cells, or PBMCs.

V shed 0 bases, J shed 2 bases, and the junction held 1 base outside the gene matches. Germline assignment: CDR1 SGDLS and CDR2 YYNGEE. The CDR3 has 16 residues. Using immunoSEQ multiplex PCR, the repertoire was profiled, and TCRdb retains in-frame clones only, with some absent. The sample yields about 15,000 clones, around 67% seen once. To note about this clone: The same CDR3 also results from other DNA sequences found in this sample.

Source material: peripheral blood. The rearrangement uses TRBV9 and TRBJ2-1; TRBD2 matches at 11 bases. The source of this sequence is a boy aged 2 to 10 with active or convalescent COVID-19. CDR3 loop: CASSVDSGRAYNEQFF. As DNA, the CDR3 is TGTGCCAGCAGCGTAGATAGCGGGAGGGCCTACAATGAGCAGTTCTTC. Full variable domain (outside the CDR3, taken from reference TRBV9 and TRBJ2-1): DSGVTQTPKHLITATGQRVTLRCSPRSGDLSVYWYQQSLDQGLQFLIQYYNGEERAKGNILERFSAQQFPDLHSELNLSSLELGDSALYFCASSVDSGRAYNEQFFGPGTRLTVL.